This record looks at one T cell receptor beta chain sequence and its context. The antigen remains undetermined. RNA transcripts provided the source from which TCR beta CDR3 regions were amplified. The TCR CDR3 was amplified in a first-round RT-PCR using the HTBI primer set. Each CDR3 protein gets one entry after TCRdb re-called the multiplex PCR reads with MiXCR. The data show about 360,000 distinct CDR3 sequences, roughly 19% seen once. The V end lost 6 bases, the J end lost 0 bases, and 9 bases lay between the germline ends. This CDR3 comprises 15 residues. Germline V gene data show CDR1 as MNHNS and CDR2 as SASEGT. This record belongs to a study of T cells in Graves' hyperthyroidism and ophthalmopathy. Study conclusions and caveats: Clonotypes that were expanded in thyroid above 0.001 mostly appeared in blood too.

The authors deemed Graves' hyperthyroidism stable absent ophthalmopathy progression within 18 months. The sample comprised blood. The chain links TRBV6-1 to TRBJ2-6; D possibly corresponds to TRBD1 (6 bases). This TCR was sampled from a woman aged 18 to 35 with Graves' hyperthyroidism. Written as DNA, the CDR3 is TGTGCCAGCAGGCAGACAGGCTCTGGGGCCAACGTCCTGACTTTC. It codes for CASRQTGSGANVLTF.